The 23 T cell receptor beta chains given below trace back to one sample, sequenced in a study of blood T cell repertoires in COVID-19. Only in-frame clones appear in the TCRdb table, and some are missing; sequencing was by immunoSEQ multiplex PCR. The sample has 100,000 to 150,000 clones; around 80% are singletons. The sequenced sample was peripheral blood. Receptor source: a man younger than 40 with COVID-19, enrolled during active disease.

This clone was seen only a few times. V usage is TRBV3-1 (or the pseudogene TRBV3-2) and J usage is TRBJ2-1; 8 bases line up with TRBD2. The CDR3 sequence is 15 residues long. Germline V gene sequence: CDR1 LGHDT, CDR2 YNNKEL (reference sequence). V was pared by 4 bases and J by 2 bases, with 4 bases of the junction left unmatched. For the CDR3, the DNA is TGTGCCAGCAGCCGCCGGGGGGGGACCTACAATGAGCAGTTCTTC. Translation: CASSRRGGTYNEQFF.

This chain joins TRBV12-2 and TRBJ2-1; the table's D call, TRBD2, was not checked against the DNA. TRBV12-2 is termed a pseudogene. The CDR3 is 16 residues long. CDR3 in amino acids: CASRRTSGLGSQGQFF. The CDR3 nucleotides read TGTGCAAGTCGCAGAACAAGCGGGCTAGGAAGTCAGGGGCAGTTCTTC.

The chain is built from TRBV28 and TRBJ2-3, with 8 bases fitting TRBD2. The CDR3 contains 14 residues. Germline CDR1 reads MDHEN; CDR2 reads SYDVKM. J lost 2 bases, V lost 5 bases, and 3 bases had no gene match. CDR3 protein: CASSPGGVTDTQYF. The DNA for the CDR3 is TGTGCCAGCAGTCCCGGGGGGGTCACAGATACGCAGTATTTT.

This clone appeared a few times. V gene TRBV20-1 combines with J gene TRBJ2-7, with D perhaps matching TRBD2 (5 bases). CDR1 DFQATT and CDR2 SNEGSKA come from the germline V gene (reference sequence). Trimming pared 3 bases from V and 5 bases from J, leaving 20 bases between. CDR3 size: 15 residues. The CDR3 spells CSASPRDSPFDEQYF. In DNA form, the CDR3 reads TGCAGTGCTAGTCCTCGGGATTCCCCTTTCGACGAGCAGTACTTC.

V is TRBV11-3 and J is TRBJ1-1, with D unresolved. V lost 6 bases and J lost 1, with 15 bases in between. This CDR3 is built from 15 residues. CDR1 and CDR2 from the germline V gene are SGHNT and YENEEA. CDR3 in DNA: TGTGCCAGCAGTTACGAGTTTGAGGAGAACACTGAAGCTTTCTTT. Translation: CASSYEFEENTEAFF.

V gene TRBV19 combines with J gene TRBJ2-1; perhaps TRBD1 as D (5 bases). Germline V CDR1 and CDR2: LNHDA, SQIVND (reference sequence). The CDR3 totals 10 residues. CDR3: CAAGYNEQFF. The CDR3 DNA sequence: TGTGCGGCAGGGTACAATGAGCAGTTCTTC.

The gene calls are TRBV13 and TRBJ2-3; 9 bases agree with TRBD2. Germline loops: CDR1 PRHDT, CDR2 FYEKMQ (reference sequence). Unmatched junction bases numbered 12, after V lost 5 bases and J lost 3 bases. This CDR3 has 17 residues. The CDR3 region is CASSKPGLAHLTDTQYF. The CDR3 DNA is TGTGCCAGCAGCAAACCGGGACTAGCTCATCTGACAGATACGCAGTATTTT.

The chain is built from TRBV15 and TRBJ1-5; 9 nucleotides align to TRBD1. The CDR3 has 15 amino acids. The trim removed 3 bases at V and 10 bases at J, leaving 10 bases unmatched. CDR1 LNHNV and CDR2 YYDKDF come from the germline V gene (reference sequence). The CDR3 loop reads CATSRGGDRALPQHF. CDR3 sequence (DNA): TGTGCCACCAGCAGGGGGGGGGACAGGGCACTACCCCAGCATTTT.

The rearrangement joins TRBV27 to TRBJ2-7, with 7 nucleotides matching TRBD2. The V gene's germline CDR1 is MNHEY and CDR2 SMNVEV (reference sequence). CDR3 size: 15 residues. J gave up 4 bases and V 3 bases, and 9 bases lay outside the gene matches. CDR3 protein: CASSFSGTTPYEQYF. For the CDR3, the DNA is TGTGCCAGCAGTTTTTCCGGGACTACCCCTTACGAGCAGTACTTC.

The gene calls are TRBV3-1 (or the pseudogene TRBV3-2) and TRBJ2-1; no clear D gene. CDR3 size: 13 residues. V was cut by 0 bases and J by 8 bases, with 8 bases left in between. Germline CDR1 reads LGHDT; CDR2 reads YNNKEL (reference sequence). CDR3 nucleotide sequence: TGTGCCAGCAGCCAAGATGGCTTCCATGAGCAGTTCTTC. It codes for CASSQDGFHEQFF.

The chain recombines TRBV6-1 with TRBJ2-5; 11 bases are shared with TRBD2. The CDR3 totals 15 residues. The trim removed 2 bases at V and 5 bases at J, leaving 4 bases unmatched. In germline, CDR1 is MNHNS, CDR2 SASEGT. The CDR3 region has the DNA TGTGCCAGCAGTGAATCGACTAGCGGGGCTGAGACCCAGTACTTC. This codes for CASSESTSGAETQYF.

This clone occurred once. The rearrangement joins TRBV30 to TRBJ1-2; possible D gene TRBD1, 5 bases. Germline V gene data show CDR1 as GTSNPN and CDR2 as SVGIG (reference sequence). The CDR3 is 13 amino acids. Trimming pared 3 bases from V and 7 bases from J, leaving 15 bases between. The CDR3: CAWRGGPFGGYTF. The DNA for the CDR3 is TGTGCCTGGAGGGGGGGACCCTTCGGTGGCTACACCTTC.

J is TRBJ1-2 and V is TRBV28; 8 bases align to TRBD1. The CDR3 is 14 amino acids. After removal of 4 bases from V and 6 bases from J, the junction contained 7 bases not matched to a gene. Germline CDR1 reads MDHEN; CDR2 reads SYDVKM. Here the CDR3 reads CASSSRTGYHGYTF. The DNA of the CDR3 is TGTGCCAGCAGTTCGCGGACAGGGTACCATGGCTACACCTTC.

Only a few counts were recorded for this clone. CDR3 sequence: CASSMYAGQGFSPLHF. DNA of the CDR3: TGTGCCAGTAGTATGTACGCGGGACAGGGCTTTTCACCCCTCCACTTT. The chain recombines TRBV19 with TRBJ1-6, with 9 bases aligning to TRBD1. CDR1 is LNHDA, CDR2 SQIVND, per germline (reference sequence). The CDR3 length is 16 residues. The trim removed 3 bases at V and 9 bases at J, leaving 9 bases unmatched.

This sequence joins TRBV7-2 and TRBJ1-1, with D maybe TRBD1 (6 bases). Germline CDR1 reads SGHTA; CDR2 reads FQGNSA. V was cut by 6 bases and J by 0 bases, with 17 bases left in between. This CDR3 is built from 16 residues. CDR3 DNA sequence: TGTGCCAGCAGACTTGCGGCGGGGGGCATGAACACTGAAGCTTTCTTT. Protein sequence: CASRLAAGGMNTEAFF.

This chain links TRBV6-5 with TRBJ2-7, with 7 positions matching TRBD1. The CDR3 contains 15 residues. V gave up 4 bases and J gave up 4 bases; unmatched junction bases: 10. Per germline, CDR1 MNHEY and CDR2 SVGAGI. DNA of the CDR3: TGTGCCAGCAGTTTATCCGGGACAGCGGCATACGAGCAGTACTTC. Translating gives CASSLSGTAAYEQYF.

J is TRBJ1-3 and V is TRBV6-5, with 9 bases identical to TRBD1. V dropped 5 bases and J dropped 6; count of bases not matched to a gene: 5. CDR1 and CDR2 from the germline V gene are MNHEY and SVGAGI. CDR3 length equals 14 residues. The chain's CDR3 is CASSRDRVTNTIYF. As DNA, the CDR3 is TGTGCCAGCAGTAGGGACAGGGTGACAAACACCATATATTTT.

The V call is TRBV7-9, the J call TRBJ2-2, with 8 bases lining up with TRBD1. Germline V gene lookup returns CDR1 SEHNR and CDR2 FQNEAQ (reference sequence). With V trimmed by 3 bases and J by 4 bases, 13 bases remained unmatched. This CDR3 spans 18 amino acids. The CDR3 sequence: CASSFSVGQGAFTGELFF. The CDR3 DNA sequence: TGTGCCAGCAGCTTTTCCGTCGGACAGGGAGCATTCACCGGGGAGCTGTTTTTT.

Concerning this clone itself: Since the CDR3 does not end with the conserved phenylalanine or tryptophan, this likely comes from a read error. It is unclear where the CDR3 begins or ends on the DNA, so no DNA is shown, and the CDR3 is as TCRdb lists it. The V and J genes are TRBV7-9 and TRBJ1-6; TRBD1, the table's D call, was not compared with the DNA. Germline-derived CDR1 and CDR2 are SEHNR and FQNEAQ (reference sequence). A total of 11 residues make up the CDR3, ends included. The chain's CDR3 is CASSYLPGHYG.

This clone was detected only once. This chain links TRBV4-1 with TRBJ1-1, with a weak D call TRBD1 (6 bases). V lost 3 bases, J lost 1 base, and 6 bases lay in between. The CDR3 is 13 residues long. The V gene's germline CDR1 is MGHRA and CDR2 YSYEKL. CDR3 loop: CASSQGANTEAFF. For the CDR3, the DNA is TGCGCCAGCAGCCAGGGGGCGAACACTGAAGCTTTCTTT.

This sequence joins TRBV2 and TRBJ1-4; 8 bases are shared with TRBD1. This CDR3 is 12 amino acids long. V lost 8 bases, J lost 6 bases, and 2 bases stayed unmatched. Germline V gene data show CDR1 as SNHLY and CDR2 as FYNNEI. CDR3 DNA sequence: TGTGCCAGCGGACAGGGTTATGAAAAACTGTTTTTT. Translation: CASGQGYEKLFF.

This rearrangement joins TRBV9 to TRBJ1-4; no definite D call. V dropped 1 base and J dropped 6 bases, with 7 bases sitting between them. The V gene's germline CDR1 is SGDLS and CDR2 YYNGEE. The CDR3 is 13 amino acids. In nucleotides, the CDR3 is TGTGCCAGCAGCGTACAAGCCCATGAAAAACTGTTTTTT. Translation gives CASSVQAHEKLFF.

V and J are TRBV2 and TRBJ1-1; possible D gene TRBD1, 6 bases. The CDR3 consists of 12 residues. Trimming took 5 bases from V and 9 from J, leaving 13 bases between them. Germline CDR1 and CDR2: SNHLY and FYNNEI. The CDR3 DNA reads as TGTGCCAGCAGTAGGGGGTATGATAAAGCTTTCTTT. Translated, it gives CASSRGYDKAFF.